The sequence of this T cell receptor beta chain was determined in a study of T cell responses to AZD1222 COVID-19 vaccine. Second doses that came at about 4 or about 12 weeks were put together. Profiling relied on immunoSEQ multiplex PCR, and the TCRdb table lists in-frame clones only, not all of them. The sample lists 95,000 to 110,000 clones, 87% seen once, with around 4.9% in the top ten. With V trimmed by 4 bases and J by 5 bases, 11 bases remained unmatched. This CDR3 has 16 amino acids. CDR1 and CDR2 (germline): SGHDT, YYEEEE. The sample in question was peripheral blood, obtained 28 days after the second AZD1222 dose. This chain uses TRBV5-6 with TRBJ2-3; 9 nucleotides line up with TRBD2. This receptor was identified in an adult who received the AZD1222 COVID-19 vaccine. The CDR3: CASSAPLAGSRDTQYF. CDR3 DNA sequence: TGTGCCAGCAGCGCCCCACTAGCGGGTAGCCGAGATACGCAGTATTTT.